Shown below are 32 T cell receptor beta chains from a single sample sequenced in a study of cytotoxic CD8 clonotypes in ibrutinib-treated CLL. Repertoires were generated with immunoSEQ multiplex PCR, while TCRdb's copy carries only in-frame clones and drops some. The sample includes 120,000 to 150,000 clones, around 93% of them seen just once. The source material was PBMCs, sampled after 12 months of ibrutinib treatment. Source of these receptors: a human donor with chronic lymphocytic leukemia.

The V and J genes are TRBV5-8 and TRBJ1-5; 7 nucleotides line up with TRBD1. The ends lost 3 bases at V and 3 bases at J; junction bases unmatched: 9. CDR3 size: 16 residues. CDR1 and CDR2 from the germline V gene are SGHTS and YDEGEE. The CDR3 is CASSSRDSSFNQPQHF. The DNA for the CDR3 is TGTGCCAGCAGCTCCCGGGACAGCAGTTTCAATCAGCCCCAGCATTTT. The full variable domain, completed using reference TRBV5-8 and TRBJ1-5, is EAGVTQSPTHLIKTRGQQATLRCSPISGHTSVYWYQQALGLGLQFLLWYDEGEERNRGNFPPRFSGRQFPNYSSELNVNALELEDSALYLCASSSRDSSFNQPQHFGDGTRLSIL.

The chain employs TRBV11-2 and TRBJ2-1, with unresolved D. Trimming left V 2 bases short and J 6 bases short, with 11 bases between. The CDR3 consists of 14 residues. Per germline, CDR1 SGHAT and CDR2 FQNNGV. CDR3: CASSLLRATNEQFF. DNA for the CDR3: TGTGCCAGCAGCTTACTTCGCGCTACCAATGAGCAGTTCTTC.

V usage is TRBV28 and J usage is TRBJ2-7, with D possibly being TRBD2 (6 bases). CDR1 is MDHEN and CDR2 is SYDVKM in the germline V gene. The CDR3 runs 12 residues. Trimming took 8 bases from V and 3 from J, leaving 11 bases between them. CDR3 amino acids: CASSGSGYEQYF. For the CDR3, the DNA is TGTGCCAGCTCCGGTAGCGGCTACGAGCAGTACTTC.

The chain is built from TRBV6-5 and TRBJ1-2; D is perhaps TRBD1 (5 bases). Trimming removed 0 bases from V and 4 bases from J, with 12 bases in between. CDR3 length: 15 residues. Germline CDR1 is MNHEY and CDR2 is SVGAGI. CDR3 residues: CASSYSGEGTYGYTF. The CDR3 region has the DNA TGTGCCAGCAGTTACTCGGGGGAGGGCACCTATGGCTACACCTTC.

This clone has only one observation. The genes are TRBV4-2 and TRBJ1-1; D unclear. Deletions cut 2 bases from V and 7 bases from J, with 11 bases between. Germline V lookup: CDR1 LGHNA, CDR2 YNFKEQ. This CDR3 has 13 residues. The CDR3 protein is CASSQPPTVEAFF. CDR3 DNA: TGTGCCAGCAGCCAACCCCCGACGGTTGAAGCTTTCTTT.

This rearrangement joins TRBV5-5 to TRBJ2-7; 8 bases fit TRBD2. This CDR3 region has 15 residues. V lost 1 base and J lost 5; bases outside the gene matches: 8. Germline CDR1 reads SGHKS; CDR2 reads YYEKEE (reference sequence). In nucleotides, the CDR3 is TGTGCCAGCAGCTTGTGGTTAGCGGGAACGGACGAGCAGTACTTC. Its translation: CASSLWLAGTDEQYF.

This clone was seen a few times. The chain carries TRBV7-3 and TRBJ2-7; D could derive from TRBD1 or TRBD2 (5 bases each). Germline loops: CDR1 SGHTA, CDR2 FQGTGA. V was clipped by 5 bases and J by 4 bases, with 12 bases between them. CDR3 length: 13 amino acids. The CDR3 protein is CASSPGTLYEQYF. The CDR3, as DNA: TGTGCCAGCAGCCCCGGGACCTTATACGAGCAGTACTTC.

The rearrangement links TRBV6-5 to TRBJ2-5; D is perhaps TRBD1 (6 bases). Germline-derived CDR1 and CDR2 are MNHEY and SVGAGI. The CDR3 consists of 12 residues. V lost 5 bases to trimming and J lost 5 bases, with 9 bases between them. The CDR3 spells CASSAGVETQYF. The CDR3 DNA follows: TGTGCCAGCAGTGCAGGGGTGGAGACCCAGTACTTC.

This chain connects TRBV6-5 to TRBJ2-2; no clear D gene. This CDR3 is built from 14 residues. Germline V gives CDR1 MNHEY, CDR2 SVGAGI. V was trimmed by 4 bases and J by 6 bases, leaving 12 bases between them. In nucleotides, the CDR3 is TGTGCCAGCAGTTTTCTGGGTTCAGCCGGGGAGCTGTTTTTT. Translating gives CASSFLGSAGELFF.

V gene TRBV4-1 combines with J gene TRBJ2-7, with 7 nucleotides matching TRBD1. The J segment lost 1 base and the V segment lost 3 bases, leaving 6 bases of the junction unmatched. CDR1 is MGHRA, CDR2 YSYEKL, per germline. This CDR3 comprises 15 residues. The CDR3 coding sequence is TGCGCCAGCAGCCAGCCCGGACAGGAATCCTACGAGCAGTACTTC. This gives the protein CASSQPGQESYEQYF.

The gene calls are TRBV7-9 and TRBJ2-1, with 9 bases identical to TRBD2. In germline, CDR1 is SEHNR, CDR2 FQNEAQ (reference sequence). The CDR3 is made up of 15 amino acids. V was pared by 5 bases and J by 7 bases, with 9 bases of the junction left unmatched. The CDR3, as DNA: TGTGCCAGCAGCCCGCAGCGGGAGGCACGGAATGAGCAGTTCTTC. Translating it yields CASSPQREARNEQFF. The full variable domain, rest sourced from reference TRBV7-9 and TRBJ2-1, is DTGVSQNPRHKITKRGQNVTFRCDPISEHNRLYWYRQTLGQGPEFLTYFQNEAQLEKSRLLSDRFSAERPKGSFSTLEIQRTEQGDSAMYLCASSPQREARNEQFFGPGTRLTVL.

V is TRBV7-2 and J is TRBJ1-1, with D possibly being TRBD1 (5 bases). Germline V gene data show CDR1 as SGHTA and CDR2 as FQGNSA. The V and J ends lost 4 bases and 7 bases respectively, with 13 bases between them. CDR3 length equals 13 residues. In DNA, the CDR3 is TGTGCCAGCAGCTCGGGACCCGGGGGTGAAGCTTTCTTT. Translated, it gives CASSSGPGGEAFF. The full variable domain, completed using reference TRBV7-2 and TRBJ1-1, is GAGVSQSPSNKVTEKGKDVELRCDPISGHTALYWYRQSLGQGLEFLIYFQGNSAPDKSGLPSDRFSAERTGGSVSTLTIQRTQQEDSAVYLCASSSGPGGEAFFGQGTRLTVV.

V is TRBV11-2 and J is TRBJ1-5; D is uncertain. Trimming cost V 1 base and J 6 bases, with 10 bases left between them. The CDR3 loop spans 14 amino acids. From germline, CDR1 is SGHAT and CDR2 FQNNGV. The CDR3 sequence: CASSLVGIAQPQHF. The CDR3 DNA sequence: TGTGCCAGCAGCTTAGTAGGGATTGCTCAGCCCCAGCATTTT. The full variable domain, completed using reference TRBV11-2 and TRBJ1-5, is EAGVAQSPRYKIIEKRQSVAFWCNPISGHATLYWYQQILGQGPKLLIQFQNNGVVDDSQLPKDRFSAERLKGVDSTLKIQPAKLEDSAVYLCASSLVGIAQPQHFGDGTRLSIL.

The chain recombines TRBV9 with TRBJ2-7, with D possibly TRBD1 on 5 matching bases. Germline CDR1 SGDLS, CDR2 YYNGEE. V was clipped by 4 bases and J by 7 bases, with 21 bases between them. The CDR3 consists of 15 residues. The chain's CDR3 is CASSKTDRSLGEQYF. CDR3 sequence (DNA): TGTGCCAGCAGCAAGACAGACAGATCCTTGGGGGAGCAGTACTTC.

CDR3 in DNA: TGTGCCAGCTCACCCCCTTCGACAGGAGCTAATGAAAAACTGTTTTTT. Its translation: CASSPPSTGANEKLFF. The chain uses TRBV18 and TRBJ1-4; D perhaps matches TRBD1 (6 bases). The CDR3 covers 16 residues. The ends were cut back, 3 bases at V and 3 bases at J, with 14 bases in the middle. Germline CDR1 reads KGHSH; CDR2 reads LQKENI. The complete variable domain, with remaining parts taken from reference TRBV18 and TRBJ1-4, reads NAGVMQNPRHLVRRRGQEARLRCSPMKGHSHVYWYRQLPEEGLKFMVYLQKENIIDESGMPKERFSAEFPKEGPSILRIQQVVRGDSAAYFCASSPPSTGANEKLFFGSGTQLSVL.

The V gene is TRBV10-3, the J gene TRBJ2-2; perhaps TRBD2 as D (7 bases). CDR3 length: 16 amino acids. The germline V gene has CDR1 ENHRY and CDR2 SYGVKD. Between the trimmed V and J ends, which lost 8 bases and 0 bases, there was a span of 16 bases. CDR3 region: CAIGGGSRANTGELFF. CDR3 DNA sequence: TGTGCCATCGGGGGCGGGAGTAGGGCGAACACCGGGGAGCTGTTTTTT.

The count of this clone is one. The chain carries TRBV6-5 and TRBJ2-5; D is undetermined. Trimming removed 8 bases at V and 2 bases at J, with 12 bases between. Germline values: CDR1 MNHEY, CDR2 SVGAGI. The CDR3 is 13 residues long. The CDR3 nucleotides read TGTGCCAGCTCGCGGTTCACACAAGAGACCCAGTACTTC. As protein: CASSRFTQETQYF.

The CDR3 here is CASSGQTGGAGTEAFF. In DNA form, the CDR3 reads TGTGCCAGCAGCGGTCAGACAGGGGGCGCGGGGACTGAAGCTTTCTTT. This sequence joins TRBV7-2 and TRBJ1-1, with TRBD1 matching 10 bases. Looked up from germline, CDR1 is SGHTA and CDR2 is FQGNSA. There are 16 residues in the CDR3. The junction had 11 bases not matched to a gene; V was cut back by 5 bases and J by 5 bases.

CDR3 sequence reads: CASSNNFHRVREQYF. CDR3 DNA: TGTGCCAGCAGCAATAACTTCCACAGGGTACGCGAGCAGTACTTC. The V call is TRBV21-1, the J call TRBJ2-7; TRBD1, as called in the table, went unchecked against the DNA. TRBV21-1 has pseudogene status. CDR3 length: 15 amino acids.

The rearrangement links TRBV19 to TRBJ2-1; 11 bases agree with TRBD2. Unmatched junction bases numbered 13, after V lost 6 bases and J lost 0 bases. Germline lookup yields CDR1 LNHDA and CDR2 SQIVND (reference sequence). The CDR3 is 19 residues long. CDR3 region: CASRVTSGSAKSSYNEQFF. The CDR3 DNA reads TGTGCCAGTAGAGTCACTAGCGGGAGCGCCAAAAGCTCCTACAATGAGCAGTTCTTC.

This clone was seen a few times. The V call is TRBV30, the J call TRBJ1-5, with 7 nucleotides matching TRBD1. The CDR3 spans 15 residues. In germline, CDR1 is GTSNPN, CDR2 SVGIG (reference sequence). Trimming at V came to 0 bases and at J to 4 bases, leaving 6 bases not matched to a gene. In DNA form, the CDR3 reads TGTGCCTGGAGTGTAGGGGGCAGGGCAAATCAGCCCCAGCATTTT. This translates into CAWSVGGRANQPQHF.

This clone was seen once. V and J are TRBV19 and TRBJ1-1, with D perhaps matching TRBD1 (5 bases). The V gene's germline CDR1 is LNHDA and CDR2 SQIVND (reference sequence). The germline V and J ends were trimmed by 3 bases and 0 bases, with 11 bases remaining between them. This CDR3 spans 15 amino acids. The CDR3 region is CASSISDNMNTEAFF. CDR3 coding DNA: TGTGCCAGTAGTATTTCGGACAACATGAACACTGAAGCTTTCTTT.

By proportion, this clone is medium-sized (0.01 to 0.1%). The rearrangement joins TRBV7-9 to TRBJ1-4; no clear D gene. The germline V gene has CDR1 SEHNR and CDR2 FQNEAQ (reference sequence). The V gene lost 11 bases and the J gene lost 3 bases, with 19 bases spanning the gap. The length of the CDR3 is 15 residues. CDR3 in DNA: TGTGCCGCTAGCCAGGACGCTACCTCTAATGAAAAACTGTTTTTT. This gives the protein CAASQDATSNEKLFF.

This clone was seen once. The rearrangement uses TRBV15 and TRBJ2-5; D may be TRBD1 (5 bases). This CDR3 has 15 amino acids. V was clipped by 4 bases and J by 3 bases, with 15 bases between them. Germline V gives CDR1 LNHNV, CDR2 YYDKDF (reference sequence). CDR3 loop: CATSTRAGGKETQYF. DNA of the CDR3: TGTGCCACCAGCACCAGGGCCGGCGGTAAAGAGACCCAGTACTTC.

The gene calls are TRBV5-4 and TRBJ2-1; D gene ambiguous. The V end was cut by 0 bases, the J end by 8 bases, with 15 bases between. Germline V gene lookup returns CDR1 SGHNT and CDR2 YYREEE (reference sequence). CDR3 length: 15 amino acids. The CDR3 DNA is TGTGCCAGCAGCTTGGCCTTGGTAGAGTTCGATGAGCAGTTCTTC. It translates to CASSLALVEFDEQFF.

The chain combines TRBV28 with TRBJ2-7; 9 nucleotides line up with TRBD2. Unmatched junction bases numbered 7, after V lost 5 bases and J lost 2 bases. This CDR3 spans 15 amino acids. Germline assignment: CDR1 MDHEN and CDR2 SYDVKM. CDR3 sequence reads: CASSPRSGRTYEQYF. CDR3 nucleotides: TGTGCCAGCAGTCCCCGGAGCGGGAGGACCTACGAGCAGTACTTC.

The CDR3 reads CASPVRGQSRDTIYF. CDR3 nucleotides: TGTGCCAGCCCTGTCAGGGGGCAGAGCCGGGACACCATATATTTT. The chain carries TRBV6-1 and TRBJ1-3; 8 nucleotides line up with TRBD1. This CDR3 comprises 15 residues. V was pared by 8 bases and J by 8 bases, with 14 bases of the junction left unmatched. The germline gives CDR1 MNHNS, CDR2 SASEGT.

The rearrangement links TRBV5-1 to TRBJ2-7, with D possibly being TRBD1 (5 bases). The CDR3 has 13 amino acids. V was trimmed by 0 bases and J by 7 bases, leaving 11 bases between them. Germline CDR1 and CDR2: SGHRS and YFSETQ. CDR3 region: CASSLGGNIEQYF. CDR3 nucleotides: TGCGCCAGCAGCTTGGGGGGCAACATAGAGCAGTACTTC. The full variable domain, its missing parts supplied by reference TRBV5-1 and TRBJ2-7, is KAGVTQTPRYLIKTRGQQVTLSCSPISGHRSVSWYQQTPGQGLQFLFEYFSETQRNKGNFPGRFSGRQFSNSRSEMNVSTLELGDSALYLCASSLGGNIEQYFGPGTRLTVT.

The chain has TRBV28 and TRBJ2-1; D unclear. The CDR3 spans 12 residues. V lost 1 base and J 12 bases, leaving 10 bases between the germline ends. Germline V gene lookup returns CDR1 MDHEN and CDR2 SYDVKM. CDR3 region: CASSLSVFGQFF. Written as DNA, the CDR3 is TGTGCCAGCAGTTTATCCGTTTTTGGGCAGTTCTTC.

The V and J genes are TRBV19 and TRBJ1-5; D ambiguous. V lost 3 bases and J 4 bases, leaving 13 bases between the germline ends. The V gene's germline CDR1 is LNHDA and CDR2 SQIVND (reference sequence). This CDR3 is built from 15 residues. CDR3 nucleotide sequence: TGTGCCAGTAGTATTTTTCACGGCTTGAATCAGCCCCAGCATTTT. Its protein is CASSIFHGLNQPQHF.

The V gene is TRBV9, the J gene TRBJ1-5, with D possibly TRBD1 on 6 matching bases. V shed 3 bases and J shed 1 base, with 17 bases lying between them. The germline V gene has CDR1 SGDLS and CDR2 YYNGEE. The CDR3 loop spans 17 amino acids. The CDR3 coding sequence is TGTGCCAGCAGCGACCTAGGGGTTGGACAGAGCAATCAGCCCCAGCATTTT. This translates into CASSDLGVGQSNQPQHF. The variable domain in full, completed from reference TRBV9 and TRBJ1-5, reads DSGVTQTPKHLITATGQRVTLRCSPRSGDLSVYWYQQSLDQGLQFLIQYYNGEERAKGNILERFSAQQFPDLHSELNLSSLELGDSALYFCASSDLGVGQSNQPQHFGDGTRLSIL.

This chain connects TRBV5-6 to TRBJ2-3; 7 positions match TRBD1. In germline, CDR1 is SGHDT, CDR2 YYEEEE. Trimming took 8 bases from V and 11 from J; bases not matched to a gene: 14. The CDR3 covers 13 residues. This chain's CDR3 is CASQLDQQGKQYF. DNA for the CDR3: TGTGCCAGTCAGCTTGATCAACAGGGGAAGCAGTATTTT. Looking up the rest from reference TRBV5-6 and TRBJ2-3 gives the full variable domain: DAGVTQSPTHLIKTRGQQVTLRCSPKSGHDTVSWYQQALGQGPQFIFQYYEEEERQRGNFPDRFSGHQFPNYSSELNVNALLLGDSALYLCASQLDQQGKQYFGPGTRLTVL.